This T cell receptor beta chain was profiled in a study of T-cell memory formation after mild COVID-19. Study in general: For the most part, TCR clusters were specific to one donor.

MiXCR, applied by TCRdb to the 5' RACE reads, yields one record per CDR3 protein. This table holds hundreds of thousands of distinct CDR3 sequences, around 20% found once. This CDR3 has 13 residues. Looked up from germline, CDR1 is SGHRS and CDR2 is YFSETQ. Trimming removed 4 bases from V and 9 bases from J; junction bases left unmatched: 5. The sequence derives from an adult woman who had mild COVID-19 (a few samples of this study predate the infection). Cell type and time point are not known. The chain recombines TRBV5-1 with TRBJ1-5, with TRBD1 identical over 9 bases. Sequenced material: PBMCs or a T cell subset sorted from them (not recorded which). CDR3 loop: CASSTGTGSPQHF. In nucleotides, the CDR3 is TGCGCCAGCAGCACCGGGACAGGGTCGCCCCAGCATTTT.